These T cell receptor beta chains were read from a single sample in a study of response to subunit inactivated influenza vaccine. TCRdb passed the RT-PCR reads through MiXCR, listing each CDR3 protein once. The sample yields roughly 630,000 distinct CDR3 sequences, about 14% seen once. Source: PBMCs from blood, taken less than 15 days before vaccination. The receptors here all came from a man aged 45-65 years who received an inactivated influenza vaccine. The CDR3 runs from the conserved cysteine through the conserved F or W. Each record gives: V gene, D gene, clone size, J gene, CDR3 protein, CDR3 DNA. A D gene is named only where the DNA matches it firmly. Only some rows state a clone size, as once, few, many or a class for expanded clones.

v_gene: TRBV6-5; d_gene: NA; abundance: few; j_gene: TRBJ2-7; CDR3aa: CASATRGGRDYEQYF; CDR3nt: TGTGCCAGCGCTACTCGCGGCGGAAGAGACTACGAGCAGTACTTC
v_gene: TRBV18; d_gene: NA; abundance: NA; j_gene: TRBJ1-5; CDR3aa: CASSRADLFQPQHF; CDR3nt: TGTGCCAGCTCACGCGCTGACCTGTTCCAGCCCCAGCATTTT
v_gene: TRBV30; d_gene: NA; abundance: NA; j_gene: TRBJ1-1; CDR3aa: CAWNRNTEAFF; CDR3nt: TGTGCCTGGAACAGAAATACTGAAGCTTTCTTT
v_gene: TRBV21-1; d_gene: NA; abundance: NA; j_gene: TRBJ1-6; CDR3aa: CASSRDYVDNTEVYNSPLHF; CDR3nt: TGTGCCAGCAGCAGGGATTACGTGGACAACACTGAGGTCTATAATTCACCCCTCCACTTT
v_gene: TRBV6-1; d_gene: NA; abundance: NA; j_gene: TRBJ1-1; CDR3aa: CASRVTGSLLPNEAFF; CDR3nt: TGTGCCAGCAGGGTGACAGGCAGCTTGCTGCCAAACGAAGCTTTCTTT
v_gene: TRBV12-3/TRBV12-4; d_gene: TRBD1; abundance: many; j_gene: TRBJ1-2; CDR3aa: CASSLYSLRDSANYGYTF; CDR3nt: TGTGCCAGCAGTCTTTACTCCCTTAGGGACAGCGCCAACTATGGCTACACCTTC
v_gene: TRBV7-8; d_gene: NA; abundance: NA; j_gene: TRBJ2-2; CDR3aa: CASSHQPRQRSGELFF; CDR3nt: TGTGCCAGCAGCCACCAACCCCGCCAAAGGTCCGGGGAGCTGTTTTTT
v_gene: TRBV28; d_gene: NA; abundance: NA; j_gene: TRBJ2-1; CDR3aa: CASSETGLLGNEQFF; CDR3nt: TGTGCCAGCAGTGAGACAGGCCTTTTGGGCAATGAGCAGTTCTTC
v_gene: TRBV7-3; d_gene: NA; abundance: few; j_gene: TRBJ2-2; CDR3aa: CASRDLAAAMMNTGELFF; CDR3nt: TGTGCCAGCAGGGACTTAGCGGCAGCCATGATGAACACCGGGGAGCTGTTTTTT
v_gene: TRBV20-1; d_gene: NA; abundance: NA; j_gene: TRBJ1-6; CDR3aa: CSARDPGALLSSYNSPLHF; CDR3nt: TGCAGTGCTAGAGATCCCGGGGCCTTATTGAGCTCCTATAATTCACCCCTCCACTTT
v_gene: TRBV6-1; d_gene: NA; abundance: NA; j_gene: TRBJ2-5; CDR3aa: CATRGSGLSWETQYF; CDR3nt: TGTGCCACCAGGGGCTCGGGGCTCTCCTGGGAGACCCAGTACTTC
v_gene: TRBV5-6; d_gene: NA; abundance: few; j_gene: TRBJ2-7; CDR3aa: CASSPIPGTRRALYEQYF; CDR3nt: TGTGCCAGCAGCCCGATACCCGGGACACGCAGAGCCCTCTACGAGCAGTACTTC
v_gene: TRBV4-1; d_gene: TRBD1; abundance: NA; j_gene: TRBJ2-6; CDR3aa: CASSQLNRGPGANVLTF; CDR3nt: TGCGCCAGCAGCCAACTTAACAGGGGGCCTGGGGCCAACGTCCTGACTTTC
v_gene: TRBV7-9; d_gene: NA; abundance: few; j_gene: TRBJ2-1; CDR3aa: CASSPDETTYNEQFF; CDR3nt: TGTGCCAGCAGTCCGGATGAGACTACCTACAATGAGCAGTTCTTC
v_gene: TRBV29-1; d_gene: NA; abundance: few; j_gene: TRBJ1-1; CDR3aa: CSVDRKNTEAFF; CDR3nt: TGCAGCGTTGACCGGAAAAACACTGAAGCTTTCTTT
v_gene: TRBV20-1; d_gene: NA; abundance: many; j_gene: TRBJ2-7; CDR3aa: CSARDPGDGLEQYF; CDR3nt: TGCAGTGCTAGAGACCCGGGGGACGGGCTCGAGCAGTACTTC
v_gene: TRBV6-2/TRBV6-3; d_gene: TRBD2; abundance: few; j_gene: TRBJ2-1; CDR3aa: CASSITSGGPHYNEQFF; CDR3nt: TGTGCCAGCAGTATAACTAGCGGGGGACCCCACTACAATGAGCAGTTCTTC
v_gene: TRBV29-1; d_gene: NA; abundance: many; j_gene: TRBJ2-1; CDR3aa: CSVVGHRRRPNEQFF; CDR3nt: TGCAGCGTTGTGGGACACAGGAGACGACCGAATGAGCAGTTCTTC
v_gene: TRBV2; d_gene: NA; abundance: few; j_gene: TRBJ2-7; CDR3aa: CASSFNQVSYEQYF; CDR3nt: TGTGCCAGCAGTTTTAACCAGGTTTCCTACGAGCAGTACTTC
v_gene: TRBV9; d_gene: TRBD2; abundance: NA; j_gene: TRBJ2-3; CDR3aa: CASSVGLAGRTDTQYF; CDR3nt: TGTGCCAGCAGCGTAGGGCTAGCGGGGCGCACAGATACGCAGTATTTT
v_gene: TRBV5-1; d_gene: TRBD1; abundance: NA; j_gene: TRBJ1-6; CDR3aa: CASSLTGNNSPLHF; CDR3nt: TGCGCCAGCAGTTTGACAGGGAATAATTCACCCCTCCACTTT
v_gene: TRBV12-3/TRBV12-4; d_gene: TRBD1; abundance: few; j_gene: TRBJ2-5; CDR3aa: CASKPRPGQGRETQYF; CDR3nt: TGTGCCAGCAAACCTAGACCGGGACAGGGTCGAGAGACCCAGTACTTC